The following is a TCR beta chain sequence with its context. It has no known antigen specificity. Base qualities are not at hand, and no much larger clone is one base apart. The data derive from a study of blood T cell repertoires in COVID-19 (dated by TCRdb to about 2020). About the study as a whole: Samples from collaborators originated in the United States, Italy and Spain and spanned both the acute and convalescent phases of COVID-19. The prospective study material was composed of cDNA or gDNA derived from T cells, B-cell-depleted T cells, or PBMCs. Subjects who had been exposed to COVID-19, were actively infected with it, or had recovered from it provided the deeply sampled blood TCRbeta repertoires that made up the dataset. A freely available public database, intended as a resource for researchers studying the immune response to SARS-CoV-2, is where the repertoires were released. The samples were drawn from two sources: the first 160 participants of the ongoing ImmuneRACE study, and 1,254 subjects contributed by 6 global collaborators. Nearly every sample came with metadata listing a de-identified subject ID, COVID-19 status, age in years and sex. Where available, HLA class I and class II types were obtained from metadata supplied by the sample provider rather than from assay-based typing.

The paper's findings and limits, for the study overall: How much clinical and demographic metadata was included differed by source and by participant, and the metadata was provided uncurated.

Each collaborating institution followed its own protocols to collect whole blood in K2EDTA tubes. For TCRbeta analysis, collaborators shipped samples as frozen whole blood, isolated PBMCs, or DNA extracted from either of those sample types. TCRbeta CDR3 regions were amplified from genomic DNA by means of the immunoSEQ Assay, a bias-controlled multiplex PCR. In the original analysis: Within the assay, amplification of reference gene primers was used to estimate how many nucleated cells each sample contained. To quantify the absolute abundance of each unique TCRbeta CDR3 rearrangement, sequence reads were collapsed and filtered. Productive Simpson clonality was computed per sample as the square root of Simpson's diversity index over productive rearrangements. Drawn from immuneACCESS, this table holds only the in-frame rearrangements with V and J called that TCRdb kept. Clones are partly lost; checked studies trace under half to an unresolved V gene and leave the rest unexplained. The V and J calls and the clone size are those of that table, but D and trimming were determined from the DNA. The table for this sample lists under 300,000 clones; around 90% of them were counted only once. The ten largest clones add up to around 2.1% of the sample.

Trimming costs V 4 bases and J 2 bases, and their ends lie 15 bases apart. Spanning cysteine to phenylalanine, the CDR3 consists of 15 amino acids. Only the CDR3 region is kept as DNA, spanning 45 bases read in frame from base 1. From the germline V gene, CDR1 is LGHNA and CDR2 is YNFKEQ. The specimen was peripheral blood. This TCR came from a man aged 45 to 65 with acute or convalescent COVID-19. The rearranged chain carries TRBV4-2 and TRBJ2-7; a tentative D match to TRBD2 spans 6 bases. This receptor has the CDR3 CASSLGLSETYEQYF. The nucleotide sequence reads TGTGCCAGCAGCCTCGGACTATCTGAAACCTACGAGCAGTACTTC.